The next 3 T cell receptor beta chains were all read from a single sample in a study of control samples from healthy donors and cancer patients. The method was immunoSEQ multiplex PCR; TCRdb's version includes in-frame clones alone and lacks a portion of them. The sample records fewer than 200,000 clones, 85% to 90% being singletons. Sequencing used blood. The receptors were sampled from a man aged 25-40 years in good health.

The J gene is TRBJ1-2, the V gene TRBV28, with unresolved D. CDR1 and CDR2 (germline): MDHEN, SYDVKM. This CDR3 region has 13 residues. V was clipped by 10 bases and J by 8 bases, with 20 bases between them. The CDR3 sequence is CAITPGMEKGYTF. CDR3 DNA: TGTGCCATCACTCCGGGGATGGAGAAGGGCTACACCTTC.

The genes are TRBV6-5 and TRBJ1-1; 10 bases map to TRBD1. This CDR3 spans 13 amino acids. V was clipped by 2 bases and J by 10 bases; unmatched bases: 4. The germline V gene encodes CDR1 MNHEY and CDR2 SVGAGI. CDR3 sequence reads: CASSYDRGRGAFF. CDR3 sequence (DNA): TGTGCCAGCAGTTACGACAGGGGGCGGGGAGCTTTCTTT.

The chain uses TRBV2 and TRBJ1-4; 8 nucleotides agree with TRBD1. This CDR3 has 12 residues. The ends lost 8 bases at V and 12 bases at J; junction bases unmatched: 8. Germline lookup yields CDR1 SNHLY and CDR2 FYNNEI. CDR3 sequence: CASRDRKFELFF. The CDR3 DNA reads as TGTGCCAGCCGGGACAGGAAGTTCGAACTGTTTTTT.